The subject of this entry is one T cell receptor (beta chain). Antigen: not known. Libraries were prepared by immunoSEQ multiplex PCR; TCRdb keeps only in-frame clonotypes and omits some of them. The table lists over 120,000 clones, roughly 90% of them singletons. The sample originates from a study of radiation and T cells in renal cell carcinoma. This CDR3 is 14 amino acids long. V dropped 0 bases and J dropped 8 bases, with 10 bases sitting between them. Germline CDR1 LNHNV, CDR2 YYDKDF (reference sequence). Time point meaning: baseline pretreatment blood. As for treatment: 15 Gy SBRT to primary tumor, nephrectomy 4 weeks later. General study points: Without pretreatment biopsies, baseline tumor clonotype presence was undetermined. In blood, top tumor clones expanded by 2 weeks, shrinking by 4.

The receptor comes from a woman aged 45 to 65 with renal cell carcinoma. This chain links TRBV15 with TRBJ1-4; D is unclear. Material: blood, obtained from a patient whose treatment included radiotherapy and nephrectomy. CDR3 in DNA: TGTGCCACCAGCAGAGACCGGGCCCAGGAAAAACTGTTTTTT. It encodes CATSRDRAQEKLFF.